The sequence of this T cell receptor beta chain was determined in a study of cytomegalovirus exposure and HLA in healthy donors (dated by TCRdb to the late 2010s). In the study overall: According to an earlier analysis of 550 to 700 of the donors, some 170 million T cells yielded 95 million to 140 million unique TCR beta sequences and about 300 Gb of sequence data. Roughly 300 gigabases of sequencing data and around 80 million unique TCR sequences made up an early release that covered 500 to 700 HLA-typed donors. Among the roughly 430 genotyped donors, about 83% belonged to the genetic ancestry cluster associated with self-reported Caucasian donors. The study was designed to test whether signatures of past pathogen exposure could be identified by cataloging public T cell receptors. Using immunosequencing, the study profiled T cell repertoires from 500 to 800 subjects and related those repertoires to cytomegalovirus serostatus. Along with the approximately 620-subject first cohort, a separate validation cohort of 120 different subjects was used. The study combined high-throughput TCR immunosequencing, statistical association of individual TCRs with disease status, and machine learning to predict cytomegalovirus infection status. In a later analysis, previously published TCR beta repertoires from 500 to 750 donors were re-analyzed and high-resolution HLA genotyping was added so that TCR occurrence patterns could be studied. Rather than using new phenotypic data, the later analysis identified candidate immune exposures from TCR beta sequences and from how often those sequences occurred across donors. An earlier analysis of several hundred of the donors used high-throughput TCR beta sequencing to judge whether each TCR beta V gene segment behaved as functional or pseudogenic. Donor age, sex, ethnicity and CMV serostatus were collected together with the repertoire data. Genome-wide SNP genotypes for about 60% of the roughly 700 donors were used in a later genetic analysis, which treated that subset as a discovery cohort. All discovery cohort repertoires had been generated on a single sequencing platform. Class I and class II HLA loci were covered by the typing at four-digit resolution. Typing coverage differed by locus: A, B, C, DRB1 and DQB1 were typed in about 629-630 donors, DQA1 in roughly 500, DPA1 in over 600, and DPB1 in roughly 450. Roughly five DR-DQ haplotypes were treated as single units for association and clustering because of strong linkage in the cohort. Among several hundred genotyped donors of the cohort, an average of approximately 240,000 unique TCR beta nucleotide sequences was sequenced per donor, of which about 18% were non-productive. Study-wide findings and limitations: Because counts were too low, 15 to 20 rarely observed V segments, including chromosome 9 orphons, were left out of the earlier analysis of 587 of the donors. The classifier was reported to diagnose cytomegalovirus status with high specificity and sensitivity in both the original and validation cohorts. According to the authors, the approach could potentially be generalized to other disease states and immunological phenotypes. A further reported finding was that TCR beta sequences accurately predicted the HLA-A and HLA-B alleles for most subjects in the first cohort. An earlier analysis of 450 to 750 of the donors showed that most TCR beta V segments appeared in productive rearrangements either about 87% or about 30% of the time, which broadly matched IMGT annotations. At a false discovery rate of 0.05, a later analysis linked some 18,000 TCR beta sequences to specific HLA alleles. V-gene and J-gene trimming of TCR beta chains was associated with a missense DCLRE1C variant in a later genetic analysis, and the association was replicated in an independent cohort. Some IMGT-functional V segments, including TRBV6-2 and TRBV6-3, could not be distinguished by the 87-base-pair reads and were therefore excluded. In a later genetic analysis, fewer N-insertions in productive TCRs were reported among donors in an Asian-associated ancestry cluster than the roughly 640-donor mean. Because HLA typing was missing for some donors at each locus, association tests included only the typed subset. In a later analysis, HLA-associated TCR beta chains were found to be more clonally expanded and to have lower generation probabilities than equally common non-associated chains. Across donors, most TCR sequences were observed very rarely, whereas some public TCRs were present in many individuals. Linkage disequilibrium might explain the correlated functional status among segregating V segments, but an unknown experimental factor could not be excluded. In a later analysis, several top co-occurrence clusters were reported to appear linked to parvovirus B19, influenza, CMV and Epstein-Barr virus. In vitro tests confirmed that a few of the cytomegalovirus-associated TCR beta chains recognize cytomegalovirus antigens. In this cohort, only TCR beta chains were sequenced, and detectable features were limited by the absence of alpha or paired-chain data. Immune exposure information for the cohort was limited to CMV serostatus. When HLA alleles, especially DR and DQ, strongly co-occurred, TCR associations were difficult to assign to individual alleles. A group of highly shared sequence variants was considered likely to be a technical artifact of the sequencing pipeline. Sequencing depth was assumed to be roughly uniform across donors in the presence/absence analyses, though that assumption may not hold. A total of 150 or so TCR beta chains were listed by the study as associated with cytomegalovirus. In a later analysis, most CMV-associated TCR beta chains were found to appear HLA-restricted, with HLA associations seemingly driven largely by CMV exposure. In a later analysis, TCR association rates were found to vary across HLA loci, with the most associated TCRs seen for DRB1 alleles and the fewest for HLA-C alleles.

V loses 6 bases of germline sequence and J loses 4 bases, and the interval between the two ends is 12 bases. The CDR3 covers 13 residues, taking in both the cysteine and the phenylalanine. The kept DNA is CDR3 alone, 39 bases in frame from the first base. The germline V gene supplies CDR1 LGHNA and CDR2 YSLEER. This clone has only one observation. There is no known antigen for this receptor. Per-nucleotide qualities are absent, and no much larger clonotype sits a single base away. Library construction relied on the immunoSEQ multiplex PCR assay. A mixture of 60 forward primers for TCR Vbeta segments and 13 reverse primers for TCR Jbeta segments was used in the multiplex PCR. Amplification of the CDR3 region of rearranged TCR beta genes was performed with a multiplex PCR assay on genomic DNA. The amplified TCR beta libraries were sequenced on the Illumina HiSeq System as 87-base-pair reads. The paper's data handling went like this. A later analysis tallied 75 million to 85 million unique TCR beta chains across the 650 to 750 repertoires, and approximately 12 million of those chains were shared by two or more donors. Raw reads were error-corrected and collapsed into unique sequences with a nearest-neighbor algorithm that merged closely related sequences to remove PCR and sequencing errors. CDR3 sequences were aligned to IMGT reference sequences to assign V, D and J gene segments. For a sequence to be retained, a match of at least six nucleotides to both a V gene segment and a J gene segment was required. Rearrangements were called productive when the CDR3 lacked stop codons and stayed in frame with V and J; all others were non-productive. Following IMGT convention, CDR3 was defined as the stretch from the second conserved V-encoded cysteine up to the conserved J-encoded phenylalanine. The earlier analysis of about 640 of the donors excluded any sequence lacking an unambiguous match to a single V gene segment. An earlier analysis of 500 to 600 of the donors classified V segments as functional when productive rearrangements were above 56.7% and as segregating when the standard deviation between donors was above 5%. A statistical classification framework was built for diagnosing cytomegalovirus status from the catalog of TCR beta chain sequences. A later analysis assigned V and J genes by comparing TCR nucleotide sequences with IMGT/GENE-DB human TR gene sequences. Using the TCRdist pipeline, a later analysis assigned CDR3 sequences along with most-parsimonious VDJ recombination scenarios. A later analysis defined each TCR beta chain by its CDR3 amino acid sequence plus V-gene family, and excluded reads lacking a unique V-gene family. A later analysis removed 592 highly shared, low-generation-probability nucleotide sequences to deal with suspected cross-contamination and a sequencing artifact. For each public chain, a later analysis derived a clonal expansion index from normalized ranks of inferred template counts within each repertoire. In a later analysis, generation probabilities were computed using a VDJ recombination model fitted to out-of-frame rearrangements, and the results were checked against IGoR. Hypergeometric tests were used in a later analysis to score TCR-TCR, TCR-HLA and TCR-CMV co-occurrence, with a repertoire-size bias correction applied to the TCR pairs. To estimate false discovery rates, a later analysis permuted the HLA or CMV assignments 20 times. A later analysis grouped co-occurring TCRs with DBSCAN, adding TCRdist sequence similarity when clustering within HLA-allele-positive subsets. For co-occurrence clustering, repertoires with fewer than 30,000 or more than 120,000 public chains were excluded, along with about five repertoires with anomalous nucleotide sharing. TCRdb took this table from immuneACCESS and kept in-frame rearrangements with V and J called. Such tables lack part of the clones; where checked against another copy, unresolved V genes explain under half of the gap, and the rest is unexplained. V and J calls and clone size are those listed in that table; D and trimming were worked out from the DNA. The sample table contains roughly 190,000 clones; only one count was recorded for 79% of them. The ten largest clones add up to less than 2% of the sample.

The cohort consisted of fewer than 700 healthy bone marrow donors. Cohort members were all nominally healthy when sampled, although unrecorded immune exposures were likely present. The donor tested CMV seronegative, placing the donor among the 350 to 400 seronegative members of the cohort. Every donor gave a peripheral blood sample, and the peripheral blood mononuclear cells from that sample were used for TCR beta sequencing. Genomic DNA extraction from the blood cell samples was performed with the Qiagen DNeasy Blood Extraction Kit. The sample comprised PBMCs. This sequence originates from a woman in her late teens or twenties in good health and CMV-seronegative. In this chain, TRBV4-3 is recombined with TRBJ1-1; the D gene remains uncertain. The nucleotides read TGCGCCAGCAGGCACAAGGGAGGCACTGAAGCTTTCTTT. This yields the protein CASRHKGGTEAFF.